The rows below give T cell receptor beta chains drawn from one sample of a study of blood T cell repertoires in COVID-19. Clones were read by immunoSEQ multiplex PCR, and TCRdb kept only the in-frame ones, dropping some. The top ten hold 3.5% to 4% of the sample, which has 100,000 to 150,000 clones, around 83% seen once. Sequenced sample: PBMCs or T cells enriched from blood (not recorded which). Every receptor here comes from a woman younger than 45 who had recovered from COVID-19. CDR3s include the opening cysteine and the closing phenylalanine or tryptophan. Fields, in order: J gene, clone size, V gene, D gene, CDR3 length, CDR3 DNA, CDR3 protein. D genes are given only for firm matches. Some rows have no size entry. The others give once, few or many, or a class for an expanded clone.

j_call: TRBJ2-7; clone_size: NA; v_call: TRBV2; d_call: TRBD1; cdr3_length: 14; cdr3_nt: TGTGCCAGCACCCCCGGGACAGGGACCTACGAGCAGTACTTC; cdr3_aa: CASTPGTGTYEQYF
j_call: TRBJ2-7; clone_size: few; v_call: TRBV5-5; d_call: NA; cdr3_length: 16; cdr3_nt: TGTGCCAGCAGCTTGGTACAGGGAAAAGGAACCTACGAGCAGTACTTC; cdr3_aa: CASSLVQGKGTYEQYF
j_call: TRBJ1-6; clone_size: NA; v_call: TRBV15; d_call: NA; cdr3_length: 13; cdr3_nt: TGTGCCACCAGCAGAGATAATAATTCACCCCTCCACTTT; cdr3_aa: CATSRDNNSPLHF
j_call: TRBJ2-3; clone_size: NA; v_call: TRBV3-1/TRBV3-2; d_call: TRBD1; cdr3_length: 17; cdr3_nt: TGTGCCAGCAGTCCGGGACAGGGGGCCCGTGAGGCAGATACGCAGTATTTT; cdr3_aa: CASSPGQGAREADTQYF
j_call: TRBJ2-3; clone_size: NA; v_call: TRBV4-3; d_call: TRBD2; cdr3_length: 16; cdr3_nt: TGCGCCAGCAGCCAAGGTCTAGCGGGAATCACAGATACGCAGTATTTT; cdr3_aa: CASSQGLAGITDTQYF
j_call: TRBJ1-2; clone_size: NA; v_call: TRBV5-1; d_call: TRBD1; cdr3_length: 14; cdr3_nt: TGCGCCAGCAGCCGGGACCGGGACAGGGCTGGCTACACCTTC; cdr3_aa: CASSRDRDRAGYTF
j_call: TRBJ2-2; clone_size: once; v_call: TRBV5-1; d_call: TRBD2; cdr3_length: 16; cdr3_nt: TGCGCCAGCAGCTTGGATATCCGACTAGCTTCCGGGGAGCTGTTTTTT; cdr3_aa: CASSLDIRLASGELFF
j_call: TRBJ2-5; clone_size: NA; v_call: TRBV6-2/TRBV6-3; d_call: NA; cdr3_length: 17; cdr3_nt: TGTGCCAGCAGTCCCAACCCCGGGACACCGCCTGGGGAGACCCAGTACTTC; cdr3_aa: CASSPNPGTPPGETQYF
j_call: TRBJ1-4; clone_size: NA; v_call: TRBV7-2; d_call: NA; cdr3_length: 15; cdr3_nt: TGTGCCAGCAGCACACAACAGGGACGGAGTGAAAAACTGTTTTTT; cdr3_aa: CASSTQQGRSEKLFF
j_call: TRBJ2-5; clone_size: NA; v_call: TRBV6-5; d_call: NA; cdr3_length: 14; cdr3_nt: TGTGCCAGCAGTTACTCGACAGGACGGGAGACCCAGTACTTC; cdr3_aa: CASSYSTGRETQYF
j_call: TRBJ1-4; clone_size: NA; v_call: TRBV7-2; d_call: TRBD1; cdr3_length: 14; cdr3_nt: TGTGCCAGCAGCTTAACGGGACAGGCGAAAAAACTGTTTTTT; cdr3_aa: CASSLTGQAKKLFF
j_call: TRBJ1-2; clone_size: NA; v_call: TRBV7-8; d_call: NA; cdr3_length: 12; cdr3_nt: TGTGCCAGCAGCCCGAGGGACTTCCGCTACACCTTC; cdr3_aa: CASSPRDFRYTF
j_call: TRBJ1-2; clone_size: NA; v_call: TRBV28; d_call: NA; cdr3_length: 14; cdr3_nt: TGTGCCAGCAGTTTTCCCACAGAGTTGGTCGGCTACACCTTC; cdr3_aa: CASSFPTELVGYTF
j_call: TRBJ2-2; clone_size: NA; v_call: TRBV21-1; d_call: NA; cdr3_length: 19; cdr3_nt: TGTGCCAGCAGCCCACCCAGGACTAGCGTTTGGGGAATCACCGGGGAGCTGTTTTTT; cdr3_aa: CASSPPRTSVWGITGELFF
j_call: TRBJ1-6; clone_size: few; v_call: TRBV6-1; d_call: TRBD1; cdr3_length: 14; cdr3_nt: TGTGCCAGCAGTGAGGGACAGGGGTTTTCACCCCTCCACTTT; cdr3_aa: CASSEGQGFSPLHF
j_call: TRBJ2-1; clone_size: NA; v_call: TRBV7-9; d_call: TRBD2; cdr3_length: 17; cdr3_nt: TGTGCCAGCAGCTTAGTTAGGGCGGGAGGTCTCTACAATGAGCAGTTCTTC; cdr3_aa: CASSLVRAGGLYNEQFF
j_call: TRBJ2-1; clone_size: NA; v_call: TRBV7-2; d_call: NA; cdr3_length: 15; cdr3_nt: TGTGCCAGCAGCTTAGCTTTCGACAGCTACAATGAGCAGTTCTTC; cdr3_aa: CASSLAFDSYNEQFF
j_call: TRBJ2-5; clone_size: NA; v_call: TRBV15; d_call: TRBD2; cdr3_length: 15; cdr3_nt: TGTGCCACCAGCAGAGATTATCGGGGGGGTGAGACCCAGTACTTC; cdr3_aa: CATSRDYRGGETQYF
j_call: TRBJ1-1; clone_size: once; v_call: TRBV5-6; d_call: TRBD1; cdr3_length: 15; cdr3_nt: TGTGCCAGCAGCGACAGGGGTTGGGCGAACACTGAAGCTTTCTTT; cdr3_aa: CASSDRGWANTEAFF
j_call: TRBJ2-4; clone_size: NA; v_call: TRBV15; d_call: NA; cdr3_length: 16; cdr3_nt: TGTGCCACCAGAGTGGAGGCCATAGGGGCCAAAAACATTCAGTACTTC; cdr3_aa: CATRVEAIGAKNIQYF
j_call: TRBJ1-5; clone_size: NA; v_call: TRBV28; d_call: TRBD1; cdr3_length: 14; cdr3_nt: TGTGCCAGCAGGCCGACAGGGCCCAATCAGCCCCAGCATTTT; cdr3_aa: CASRPTGPNQPQHF
j_call: TRBJ2-6; clone_size: few; v_call: TRBV4-2; d_call: TRBD1; cdr3_length: 15; cdr3_nt: TGTGCCAGCAGCCGGGACAGCGGTGGGGCCAACGTCCTGACTTTC; cdr3_aa: CASSRDSGGANVLTF
j_call: TRBJ2-7; clone_size: NA; v_call: TRBV4-3; d_call: NA; cdr3_length: 16; cdr3_nt: TGCGCCAGCAGCCAGGGGGCGGGTTTCCGGGGCCACGAGCAGTACTTC; cdr3_aa: CASSQGAGFRGHEQYF
j_call: TRBJ1-2; clone_size: NA; v_call: TRBV7-9; d_call: NA; cdr3_length: 12; cdr3_nt: TGTGCCAGCAGCCCGACAGTTTACGGCTACACCTTC; cdr3_aa: CASSPTVYGYTF
j_call: TRBJ2-5; clone_size: few; v_call: TRBV18; d_call: NA; cdr3_length: 12; cdr3_nt: TGTGCCAGCTCCCCTGCGAGGGAGACCCAGTACTTC; cdr3_aa: CASSPARETQYF
j_call: TRBJ1-3; clone_size: NA; v_call: TRBV4-3; d_call: TRBD1; cdr3_length: 19; cdr3_nt: TGCGCCAGCAGCCAAGATTTGGGGGACAGGTTGAGCTCTGGAAACACCATATATTTT; cdr3_aa: CASSQDLGDRLSSGNTIYF
j_call: TRBJ2-1; clone_size: NA; v_call: TRBV7-2; d_call: TRBD2; cdr3_length: 16; cdr3_nt: TGTGCCAGCAGCTTACATAGCGGGAGGACCTTCAATGAGCAGTTCTTC; cdr3_aa: CASSLHSGRTFNEQFF